A selection of T cell receptor beta chains follows, all from one sample in a study of blood T cell repertoires in COVID-19. Some clones are missing from TCRdb's copy, which holds only in-frame ones; the method was immunoSEQ multiplex PCR. The sample lists about 210,000 clones, under 90% occurring once. Sequencing used peripheral blood. These receptor sequences come from an elderly woman with COVID-19, enrolled during active disease. CDR3s include the opening cysteine and the closing phenylalanine or tryptophan. The order of the fields is clone size, D gene, V gene, J gene, CDR3 DNA, CDR3 protein. The D gene is left open where the match is weak. The size entry is marked missing in some rows and otherwise reads once, few, many or a size class.

clone size: -
D gene: TRBD2
V gene: TRBV3-1/TRBV3-2
J gene: TRBJ2-1
CDR3 DNA: TGTGCCAGCAGCCAAGGGTCCACTAGCGGGAGGCCACCGGATGAGCAGTTCTTC
CDR3 protein: CASSQGSTSGRPPDEQFF

clone size: -
D gene: -
V gene: TRBV7-8
J gene: TRBJ2-4
CDR3 DNA: TGTGCCAGCAGCTTAGACGTGACAGGAGACATTCAGTACTTC
CDR3 protein: CASSLDVTGDIQYF

clone size: -
D gene: -
V gene: TRBV12-3/TRBV12-4
J gene: TRBJ1-2
CDR3 DNA: TGTGCCAGCAGGGGGGGATTCTATGGCTACACCTTC
CDR3 protein: CASRGGFYGYTF

clone size: -
D gene: -
V gene: TRBV6-5
J gene: TRBJ1-6
CDR3 DNA: TGTGCCAGCGGTCTCTCCGGGGGGGCTAATTCACCCCTCCACTTT
CDR3 protein: CASGLSGGANSPLHF

clone size: -
D gene: -
V gene: TRBV18
J gene: TRBJ2-7
CDR3 DNA: TGTGCCAGCTCCGCCTCGGACATCAGCTCCTACGAGCAGTACTTC
CDR3 protein: CASSASDISSYEQYF

clone size: -
D gene: TRBD1
V gene: TRBV9
J gene: TRBJ1-1
CDR3 DNA: TGTGCCAGCAGCAAGACAGGGGGAAACACTGAAGCTTTCTTT
CDR3 protein: CASSKTGGNTEAFF

clone size: -
D gene: -
V gene: TRBV3-1/TRBV3-2
J gene: TRBJ2-1
CDR3 DNA: TGTGCCAGCAGTGGAGGGAGCTCCTACAATGAGCAGTTCTTC
CDR3 protein: CASSGGSSYNEQFF

clone size: -
D gene: -
V gene: TRBV3-1/TRBV3-2
J gene: TRBJ1-2
CDR3 DNA: TGTGCCAGCAGCCAAGATCTGGTAGGCGGGACTTATGGCTACACCTTC
CDR3 protein: CASSQDLVGGTYGYTF

clone size: -
D gene: -
V gene: TRBV19
J gene: TRBJ1-5
CDR3 DNA: TGTGCCAGTAGTATTAGTCGGGGGGCTAGTCAGCCCCAGCATTTT
CDR3 protein: CASSISRGASQPQHF

clone size: -
D gene: TRBD1
V gene: TRBV5-4
J gene: TRBJ1-4
CDR3 DNA: TGTGCCAGCAGCTTGGGCGGGGGACAGGGTGATGAAAAACTGTTTTTT
CDR3 protein: CASSLGGGQGDEKLFF

clone size: -
D gene: -
V gene: TRBV7-9
J gene: TRBJ2-3
CDR3 DNA: TGTGCCAGCAGCTTAGGCGGGGATAGCACAGATACGCAGTATTTT
CDR3 protein: CASSLGGDSTDTQYF

clone size: -
D gene: TRBD2
V gene: TRBV4-1
J gene: TRBJ2-5
CDR3 DNA: TGCGCCAGCAGCCAAGATCAATTCTCCCAAGGACTAGCGGGGGAAGAGACCCAGTACTTC
CDR3 protein: CASSQDQFSQGLAGEETQYF

clone size: -
D gene: -
V gene: TRBV7-3
J gene: TRBJ2-7
CDR3 DNA: TGTGCCAGCAGCTTAGGCGGGAAGCCGTACGAGCAGTACTTC
CDR3 protein: CASSLGGKPYEQYF

clone size: -
D gene: -
V gene: TRBV15
J gene: TRBJ2-7
CDR3 DNA: TGTGCCACCAGCCGAGACGGTCTCTACGAGCAGTACTTC
CDR3 protein: CATSRDGLYEQYF

clone size: -
D gene: -
V gene: TRBV19
J gene: TRBJ1-6
CDR3 DNA: TGTGCCAGTAGTATGGCCGGGTACTCCTATAATTCACCCCTCCACTTT
CDR3 protein: CASSMAGYSYNSPLHF

clone size: -
D gene: -
V gene: TRBV2
J gene: TRBJ2-7
CDR3 DNA: TGTGCCAGCAGACGCGGCACTCCCGCCTACGAGCAGTACTTC
CDR3 protein: CASRRGTPAYEQYF

clone size: -
D gene: TRBD1
V gene: TRBV6-5
J gene: TRBJ1-2
CDR3 DNA: TGTGCCAGCAGCAGGACAGGAGGACTAAACTATGGCTACACCTTC
CDR3 protein: CASSRTGGLNYGYTF

clone size: -
D gene: TRBD1
V gene: TRBV6-6
J gene: TRBJ1-5
CDR3 DNA: TGTGCCAGCCGAAGACAGGGTAATCAGCCCCAGCATTTT
CDR3 protein: CASRRQGNQPQHF

clone size: -
D gene: -
V gene: TRBV4-1
J gene: TRBJ1-1
CDR3 DNA: TGCGCCAGCAGCCTCGGAGGGGCCGGTGGGGGGGTGAACACTGAAGCTTTCTTT
CDR3 protein: CASSLGGAGGGVNTEAFF

clone size: few
D gene: -
V gene: TRBV3-1/TRBV3-2
J gene: TRBJ1-2
CDR3 DNA: TGTGCCAGCAGCCAAGATCTGAGGGGCTACACCTTC
CDR3 protein: CASSQDLRGYTF

clone size: -
D gene: TRBD2
V gene: TRBV6-5
J gene: TRBJ2-5
CDR3 DNA: TGTGCCAGCGGGACTAGCGGCAAAGAGACCCAGTACTTC
CDR3 protein: CASGTSGKETQYF

clone size: -
D gene: -
V gene: TRBV7-2
J gene: TRBJ2-5
CDR3 DNA: TGTGCCAGCAGCTCACTGTGGGAGACCCAGTACTTC
CDR3 protein: CASSSLWETQYF

clone size: few
D gene: TRBD1
V gene: TRBV7-9
J gene: TRBJ1-2
CDR3 DNA: TGTGCCACCGGGACAGGGGGCGGGGCGAGTGGCTACACCTTC
CDR3 protein: CATGTGGGASGYTF

clone size: -
D gene: TRBD1
V gene: TRBV5-1
J gene: TRBJ1-1
CDR3 DNA: TGCGCCAGCGGACCGGGACAGGGATCCACTGAAGCTTTCTTT
CDR3 protein: CASGPGQGSTEAFF

clone size: once
D gene: -
V gene: TRBV20-1
J gene: TRBJ2-3
CDR3 DNA: TGCAGTGCTAGTCCCCGCTTTAGTGCTAGCACAGATACGCAGTATTTT
CDR3 protein: CSASPRFSASTDTQYF

clone size: -
D gene: TRBD1
V gene: TRBV18
J gene: TRBJ2-7
CDR3 DNA: TGTGCCAGCTCACTGACAGGGGACGAGCAGTACTTC
CDR3 protein: CASSLTGDEQYF

clone size: -
D gene: -
V gene: TRBV6-1
J gene: TRBJ1-5
CDR3 DNA: TGTGCCAGCAGTGACACAGGGACTAGCAATCAGCCCCAGCATTTT
CDR3 protein: CASSDTGTSNQPQHF

clone size: -
D gene: TRBD1
V gene: TRBV18
J gene: TRBJ1-2
CDR3 DNA: TGTGCCAGCTCACCAGCTTCCGTGCAGGGGGATGGCTACACCTTC
CDR3 protein: CASSPASVQGDGYTF

clone size: -
D gene: TRBD2
V gene: TRBV19
J gene: TRBJ2-3
CDR3 DNA: TGTGCCAGTAGTAGACTTAGGCTGACTAGCGGGGCCAGAGATACGCAGTATTTT
CDR3 protein: CASSRLRLTSGARDTQYF

clone size: -
D gene: TRBD1
V gene: TRBV2
J gene: TRBJ1-2
CDR3 DNA: TGTGCCAGCCTTATCTCCGGGACAGGGGTGTGGAGTTATGGCTACACCTTC
CDR3 protein: CASLISGTGVWSYGYTF

clone size: -
D gene: TRBD1
V gene: TRBV5-1
J gene: TRBJ2-6
CDR3 DNA: TGCGCCAGCAGCTTACGCCCTGGGACAGCTGGCTTCTCTGGGGCCAACGTCCTGACTTTC
CDR3 protein: CASSLRPGTAGFSGANVLTF

clone size: -
D gene: TRBD1
V gene: TRBV15
J gene: TRBJ1-4
CDR3 DNA: TGTGCCACCAGCAGAGACCCCCTCAGGGGGCGTTTAGTAGAACTGTTTTTT
CDR3 protein: CATSRDPLRGRLVELFF

clone size: few
D gene: TRBD1
V gene: TRBV2
J gene: TRBJ1-5
CDR3 DNA: TGTGCCAGCAGTACACAGGGGCAGAGCAATCAGCCCCAGCATTTT
CDR3 protein: CASSTQGQSNQPQHF

clone size: -
D gene: -
V gene: TRBV29-1
J gene: TRBJ1-2
CDR3 DNA: TGCAGCGTTGAATACAACTATGACTACACCTTC
CDR3 protein: CSVEYNYDYTF

clone size: -
D gene: TRBD2
V gene: TRBV7-9
J gene: TRBJ2-1
CDR3 DNA: TGTGCCAGCACAATTTGGAGTCCCCGAAGCTTGAGCGGGACCTACAATGAGCAGTTCTTC
CDR3 protein: CASTIWSPRSLSGTYNEQFF

clone size: -
D gene: TRBD1
V gene: TRBV9
J gene: TRBJ2-5
CDR3 DNA: TGTGCCAGCAGCCCCGGGACAGGGGGCTGGGAGACCCAGTACTTC
CDR3 protein: CASSPGTGGWETQYF

clone size: -
D gene: -
V gene: TRBV5-1
J gene: TRBJ1-1
CDR3 DNA: TGCGCCAGCAGCCCCGGACAGTTGGGCACTGAAGCTTTCTTT
CDR3 protein: CASSPGQLGTEAFF

clone size: -
D gene: -
V gene: TRBV29-1
J gene: TRBJ2-6
CDR3 DNA: TGCAGCGTTGGTTTGTCGGGGGCCAACGTCCTGACTTTC
CDR3 protein: CSVGLSGANVLTF

clone size: -
D gene: -
V gene: TRBV16
J gene: TRBJ2-7
CDR3 DNA: TGTGCCAGCAGCCAGATCACAGCCCGCGAGCAGTACTTC
CDR3 protein: CASSQITAREQYF

clone size: once
D gene: -
V gene: TRBV18
J gene: TRBJ1-2
CDR3 DNA: TGTGCCAGCTCACCAACCAGGGAGGATGGCTACACCTTC
CDR3 protein: CASSPTREDGYTF

clone size: -
D gene: TRBD1
V gene: TRBV18
J gene: TRBJ2-3
CDR3 DNA: TGTGCCAGCTCACCCATGCAGGGGGGCACAGATACGCAGTATTTT
CDR3 protein: CASSPMQGGTDTQYF

clone size: -
D gene: -
V gene: TRBV10-3
J gene: TRBJ2-3
CDR3 DNA: TGTGCCATCAGTGCCTCCGGGGTTGCGAGAGATACGCAGTATTTT
CDR3 protein: CAISASGVARDTQYF

clone size: -
D gene: -
V gene: TRBV6-5
J gene: TRBJ2-3
CDR3 DNA: TGTGCCAGCAGTTACTCGGGGGACATGGTCACAGATACGCAGTATTTT
CDR3 protein: CASSYSGDMVTDTQYF

clone size: -
D gene: -
V gene: TRBV5-5
J gene: TRBJ1-1
CDR3 DNA: TGTGCCAGCAGCTTTAGGTCGGGGGGGCTAAACACTGAAGCTTTCTTT
CDR3 protein: CASSFRSGGLNTEAFF

clone size: -
D gene: TRBD1
V gene: TRBV28
J gene: TRBJ1-2
CDR3 DNA: TGTGCCAGCAGTTTCGGGACAGCTCGCGGCTACACCTTC
CDR3 protein: CASSFGTARGYTF

clone size: once
D gene: -
V gene: TRBV28
J gene: TRBJ2-3
CDR3 DNA: TGTGCCAGCACCCCATCGGGTCAAGAAGATACGCAGTATTTT
CDR3 protein: CASTPSGQEDTQYF

clone size: -
D gene: -
V gene: TRBV9
J gene: TRBJ1-4
CDR3 DNA: TGTGCCAGCAGCAGGACGGGGATAAACGAAAAACTGTTTTTT
CDR3 protein: CASSRTGINEKLFF

clone size: -
D gene: TRBD1
V gene: TRBV7-3
J gene: TRBJ2-2
CDR3 DNA: TGTGCCAGCAGCCGGGACAGCGCGAACACCGGGGAGCTGTTTTTT
CDR3 protein: CASSRDSANTGELFF

clone size: -
D gene: TRBD2
V gene: TRBV5-4
J gene: TRBJ2-1
CDR3 DNA: TGTGCCAGCAGCTCCCAGAGGCGGGAGACCAATGAGCAGTTCTTC
CDR3 protein: CASSSQRRETNEQFF

clone size: -
D gene: -
V gene: TRBV7-8
J gene: TRBJ2-5
CDR3 DNA: TGTGCCAGCAGCTTAGACAGGGTAGAGACCCAGTACTTC
CDR3 protein: CASSLDRVETQYF